The rows below give T cell receptor beta chains drawn from one sample of a study of CD8 T cells in ankylosing spondylitis. TCRdb used MiXCR to reprocess the 5' RACE reads, holding one entry per CDR3 protein. This sample has just under 350,000 distinct CDR3 sequences, with approximately 14% found just once. Sequences were obtained from blood, either unsorted or a sorted T cell fraction (not recorded which). Receptor source: a male donor with ankylosing spondylitis or in good health (not recorded which). The CDR3 runs from the conserved cysteine through the conserved F or W. Fields, in order: CDR3 protein, CDR3 DNA, clone size, J gene, D gene, V gene. The D gene is left open where the match is weak. Expanded clones get a size class; other rows say once, few or many, or leave the size out.

CDR3 protein: CASSFPGNEQFF; CDR3 DNA: TGTGCCAGCAGTTTCCCCGGGAATGAGCAGTTCTTC; clone size: few; J gene: TRBJ2-1; D gene: -; V gene: TRBV27
CDR3 protein: CASSLTGTSGPEQFF; CDR3 DNA: TGTGCCAGCAGTTTGACCGGGACTAGCGGGCCTGAGCAGTTCTTC; clone size: -; J gene: TRBJ2-1; D gene: TRBD2; V gene: TRBV12-3/TRBV12-4
CDR3 protein: CASSQPRGLAEAFF; CDR3 DNA: TGCGCCAGCAGCCAACCCAGGGGTCTCGCTGAAGCTTTCTTT; clone size: -; J gene: TRBJ1-1; D gene: -; V gene: TRBV4-1
CDR3 protein: CSARVGGGDETQYF; CDR3 DNA: TGCAGTGCTAGAGTCGGGGGGGGGGATGAGACCCAGTACTTC; clone size: -; J gene: TRBJ2-5; D gene: TRBD2; V gene: TRBV20-1
CDR3 protein: CASSYVGRMGGYTF; CDR3 DNA: TGTGCCAGCAGTTACGTAGGGAGGATGGGTGGCTACACCTTC; clone size: -; J gene: TRBJ1-2; D gene: -; V gene: TRBV12-3/TRBV12-4
CDR3 protein: CSVEGQGAFYEQYF; CDR3 DNA: TGCAGCGTTGAAGGGCAGGGGGCCTTCTACGAGCAGTACTTC; clone size: few; J gene: TRBJ2-7; D gene: TRBD1; V gene: TRBV29-1
CDR3 protein: CASSLAGGKTDTQYF; CDR3 DNA: TGCGCCAGCAGCTTGGCGGGGGGCAAGACAGATACGCAGTATTTT; clone size: -; J gene: TRBJ2-3; D gene: -; V gene: TRBV5-1
CDR3 protein: CSVEVAGGSNTEAFF; CDR3 DNA: TGCAGCGTTGAAGTGGCCGGGGGGTCGAACACTGAAGCTTTCTTT; clone size: few; J gene: TRBJ1-1; D gene: -; V gene: TRBV29-1
CDR3 protein: CASGRASGSTDTQYF; CDR3 DNA: TGTGCCAGCGGTCGGGCTAGCGGGAGCACAGATACGCAGTATTTT; clone size: -; J gene: TRBJ2-3; D gene: TRBD2; V gene: TRBV9
CDR3 protein: CAISESTGSSYTF; CDR3 DNA: TGTGCCATCAGTGAGTCAACAGGTTCTAGCTACACCTTC; clone size: many; J gene: TRBJ1-2; D gene: -; V gene: TRBV10-3
CDR3 protein: CASSSAKRGYGYTF; CDR3 DNA: TGTGCCAGCAGTTCGGCCAAAAGAGGCTATGGCTACACCTTC; clone size: few; J gene: TRBJ1-2; D gene: -; V gene: TRBV12-3/TRBV12-4
CDR3 protein: CSVGSGGSEAFF; CDR3 DNA: TGCAGCGTTGGGTCTGGGGGCTCTGAAGCTTTCTTT; clone size: -; J gene: TRBJ1-1; D gene: -; V gene: TRBV29-1
CDR3 protein: CASSKQPTNEKLFF; CDR3 DNA: TGTGCCAGCAGCAAACAACCAACTAATGAAAAACTGTTTTTT; clone size: many; J gene: TRBJ1-4; D gene: -; V gene: TRBV12-3/TRBV12-4
CDR3 protein: CASSRGGPQPQHF; CDR3 DNA: TGTGCCAGCAGCCGGGGGGGTCCTCAGCCCCAGCATTTT; clone size: -; J gene: TRBJ1-5; D gene: -; V gene: TRBV7-2
CDR3 protein: CASSWDGGRTPYEQYF; CDR3 DNA: TGTGCCAGCTCTTGGGATGGGGGGCGTACCCCCTACGAGCAGTACTTC; clone size: many; J gene: TRBJ2-7; D gene: -; V gene: TRBV7-2
CDR3 protein: CSADVAGVADTQYF; CDR3 DNA: TGCAGTGCTGACGTAGCGGGAGTCGCAGATACGCAGTATTTT; clone size: -; J gene: TRBJ2-3; D gene: TRBD2; V gene: TRBV20-1
CDR3 protein: CSAMGGGALSDTQYF; CDR3 DNA: TGCAGTGCTATGGGCGGGGGGGCCCTGTCCGATACGCAGTATTTT; clone size: many; J gene: TRBJ2-3; D gene: TRBD2; V gene: TRBV20-1
CDR3 protein: CASSFGAVTDTQYF; CDR3 DNA: TGTGCCAGCAGCTTCGGGGCTGTCACAGATACGCAGTATTTT; clone size: many; J gene: TRBJ2-3; D gene: -; V gene: TRBV5-5
CDR3 protein: CASSPRQARASEAFF; CDR3 DNA: TGTGCCAGCAGCCCTCGACAGGCGCGGGCCTCTGAAGCTTTCTTT; clone size: many; J gene: TRBJ1-1; D gene: -; V gene: TRBV6-1
CDR3 protein: CATRNRGESGELFF; CDR3 DNA: TGTGCCACCCGAAACAGGGGGGAATCCGGGGAGCTGTTTTTT; clone size: -; J gene: TRBJ2-2; D gene: TRBD1; V gene: TRBV19
CDR3 protein: CASSFYDLFGTEAFF; CDR3 DNA: TGTGCCAGTAGTTTCTATGACCTATTTGGGACTGAAGCTTTCTTT; clone size: few; J gene: TRBJ1-1; D gene: -; V gene: TRBV19
CDR3 protein: CAISEPGLNYNEQFF; CDR3 DNA: TGTGCCATCAGTGAGCCGGGACTAAATTACAATGAGCAGTTCTTC; clone size: few; J gene: TRBJ2-1; D gene: TRBD2; V gene: TRBV10-3
CDR3 protein: CASSLDRGREQFF; CDR3 DNA: TGTGCCAGCAGCTTAGATCGGGGTCGTGAGCAGTTCTTC; clone size: -; J gene: TRBJ2-1; D gene: -; V gene: TRBV11-2
CDR3 protein: CASSYRDSYNEQFF; CDR3 DNA: TGTGCCAGCTCCTACCGGGACTCATACAATGAGCAGTTCTTC; clone size: few; J gene: TRBJ2-1; D gene: -; V gene: TRBV27
CDR3 protein: CASSQASRLDEQFF; CDR3 DNA: TGTGCCAGCAGCCAAGCATCACGACTAGATGAGCAGTTCTTC; clone size: few; J gene: TRBJ2-1; D gene: -; V gene: TRBV3-1
CDR3 protein: CASSEDWTGLYEQYF; CDR3 DNA: TGTGCCAGCAGTGAAGATTGGACAGGGCTCTACGAGCAGTACTTC; clone size: few; J gene: TRBJ2-7; D gene: TRBD1; V gene: TRBV2
CDR3 protein: CSVDGVSGEQYF; CDR3 DNA: TGCAGCGTGGACGGGGTATCGGGTGAGCAGTACTTC; clone size: few; J gene: TRBJ2-7; D gene: -; V gene: TRBV29-1
CDR3 protein: CASSRTLMEGGKETQYF; CDR3 DNA: TGCGCCAGCAGCCGAACTCTGATGGAGGGGGGAAAAGAGACCCAGTACTTC; clone size: few; J gene: TRBJ2-5; D gene: -; V gene: TRBV4-1
CDR3 protein: CSARDPSGASTDTQYF; CDR3 DNA: TGCAGTGCTAGAGATCCTAGCGGGGCCAGCACAGATACGCAGTATTTT; clone size: few; J gene: TRBJ2-3; D gene: TRBD2; V gene: TRBV20-1
CDR3 protein: CASSRQGDEQFF; CDR3 DNA: TGTGCCAGCAGCCGTCAGGGGGATGAGCAGTTCTTC; clone size: -; J gene: TRBJ2-1; D gene: TRBD1; V gene: TRBV7-8
CDR3 protein: CASRLSDTQYF; CDR3 DNA: TGCGCCAGCAGACTCTCAGATACGCAGTATTTT; clone size: many; J gene: TRBJ2-3; D gene: -; V gene: TRBV10-2
CDR3 protein: CASSQTGQETQYF; CDR3 DNA: TGTGCCAGCAGCCAGACAGGGCAAGAGACCCAGTACTTC; clone size: many; J gene: TRBJ2-5; D gene: TRBD1; V gene: TRBV4-2
CDR3 protein: CASSEPGLYTEAFF; CDR3 DNA: TGTGCCAGCAGTGAACCAGGCTTGTACACTGAAGCTTTCTTT; clone size: -; J gene: TRBJ1-1; D gene: -; V gene: TRBV6-1
CDR3 protein: CASSQERREKLFF; CDR3 DNA: TGTGCCAGCAGCCAAGAACGTAGAGAAAAACTGTTTTTT; clone size: -; J gene: TRBJ1-4; D gene: -; V gene: TRBV14
CDR3 protein: CASSQVGQKNTEAFF; CDR3 DNA: TGTGCCAGCAGCCAAGTAGGACAGAAGAACACTGAAGCTTTCTTT; clone size: -; J gene: TRBJ1-1; D gene: -; V gene: TRBV3-1
CDR3 protein: CAWSQTYEQYF; CDR3 DNA: TGTGCCTGGAGTCAGACCTACGAGCAGTACTTC; clone size: many; J gene: TRBJ2-7; D gene: -; V gene: TRBV30
CDR3 protein: CSAREGGQGNIQYF; CDR3 DNA: TGCAGTGCTAGAGAAGGGGGACAGGGAAACATTCAGTACTTC; clone size: few; J gene: TRBJ2-4; D gene: TRBD1; V gene: TRBV20-1
CDR3 protein: CASRLTKGQISYEQYF; CDR3 DNA: TGTGCCAGCAGGCTAACCAAGGGACAGATCTCCTACGAGCAGTACTTC; clone size: few; J gene: TRBJ2-7; D gene: TRBD1; V gene: TRBV11-2
CDR3 protein: CASRGRGFGDYGYTF; CDR3 DNA: TGTGCCAGTAGAGGAAGGGGTTTCGGCGACTATGGCTACACCTTC; clone size: -; J gene: TRBJ1-2; D gene: -; V gene: TRBV19
CDR3 protein: CASSQDITGGTEAFF; CDR3 DNA: TGTGCCAGCAGCCAAGATATCACAGGGGGGACTGAAGCTTTCTTT; clone size: many; J gene: TRBJ1-1; D gene: TRBD1; V gene: TRBV4-2
CDR3 protein: CSARGLAGRSSYEQYF; CDR3 DNA: TGCAGTGCTAGGGGACTAGCGGGGAGAAGCTCCTACGAGCAGTACTTC; clone size: -; J gene: TRBJ2-7; D gene: TRBD2; V gene: TRBV20-1
CDR3 protein: CASARTENTEAFF; CDR3 DNA: TGTGCCAGCGCGCGGACAGAGAACACTGAAGCTTTCTTT; clone size: few; J gene: TRBJ1-1; D gene: -; V gene: TRBV2
CDR3 protein: CASSPPGLAGPYNEQFF; CDR3 DNA: TGCGCCAGCAGCCCCCCGGGACTAGCGGGCCCGTACAATGAGCAGTTCTTC; clone size: -; J gene: TRBJ2-1; D gene: TRBD2; V gene: TRBV5-1
CDR3 protein: CSAPGPASYEQYF; CDR3 DNA: TGCAGTGCCCCGGGTCCAGCCTCCTACGAGCAGTACTTC; clone size: few; J gene: TRBJ2-7; D gene: -; V gene: TRBV20-1
CDR3 protein: CASHWTGWDTGELFF; CDR3 DNA: TGTGCCAGTCACTGGACAGGGTGGGACACCGGGGAGCTGTTTTTT; clone size: -; J gene: TRBJ2-2; D gene: TRBD1; V gene: TRBV11-2
CDR3 protein: CASSQEGTGPSNEQFF; CDR3 DNA: TGTGCCAGCAGCCAAGAAGGGACAGGGCCCAGCAATGAGCAGTTCTTC; clone size: few; J gene: TRBJ2-1; D gene: TRBD1; V gene: TRBV3-1
CDR3 protein: CSVEDGGLWEAFF; CDR3 DNA: TGCAGCGTTGAAGATGGCGGACTCTGGGAAGCTTTCTTT; clone size: few; J gene: TRBJ1-1; D gene: -; V gene: TRBV29-1
CDR3 protein: CASSTTSGSGGETQYF; CDR3 DNA: TGTGCCAGTAGTACGACTAGCGGGAGTGGGGGTGAGACCCAGTACTTC; clone size: -; J gene: TRBJ2-5; D gene: TRBD2; V gene: TRBV19
CDR3 protein: CASSFRGDNTEAFF; CDR3 DNA: TGCGCCAGCAGCTTTCGGGGTGACAACACTGAAGCTTTCTTT; clone size: few; J gene: TRBJ1-1; D gene: -; V gene: TRBV5-1
CDR3 protein: CASSRGPNTGELFF; CDR3 DNA: TGTGCCAGCAGCCGGGGACCGAACACCGGGGAGCTGTTTTTT; clone size: few; J gene: TRBJ2-2; D gene: -; V gene: TRBV7-2
CDR3 protein: CASSVTSGPSSYEQYF; CDR3 DNA: TGTGCCAGCAGTGTGACTAGCGGGCCGAGCTCCTACGAGCAGTACTTC; clone size: -; J gene: TRBJ2-7; D gene: TRBD2; V gene: TRBV6-1
CDR3 protein: CASSLAGTANYGYTF; CDR3 DNA: TGTGCCAGCAGCTTAGCCGGGACAGCTAACTATGGCTACACCTTC; clone size: few; J gene: TRBJ1-2; D gene: TRBD1; V gene: TRBV7-9
CDR3 protein: CASVAGTSRTDTQYF; CDR3 DNA: TGCGCCAGCGTAGCCGGAACGTCTCGCACAGATACGCAGTATTTT; clone size: -; J gene: TRBJ2-3; D gene: -; V gene: TRBV5-1
CDR3 protein: CATSDRTDTQYF; CDR3 DNA: TGTGCCACCAGTGATCGGACAGATACGCAGTATTTT; clone size: few; J gene: TRBJ2-3; D gene: -; V gene: TRBV24-1
CDR3 protein: CAISELSYGYTF; CDR3 DNA: TGTGCCATCAGTGAGTTGAGTTATGGCTACACCTTC; clone size: -; J gene: TRBJ1-2; D gene: -; V gene: TRBV10-3
CDR3 protein: CASSQIGVGTEAFF; CDR3 DNA: TGCGCCAGCAGCCAAATTGGCGTAGGGACTGAAGCTTTCTTT; clone size: -; J gene: TRBJ1-1; D gene: -; V gene: TRBV4-1
CDR3 protein: CASSRGTLRDLNEQFF; CDR3 DNA: TGTGCCAGCAGCCGTGGGACTCTCCGCGATCTCAATGAGCAGTTCTTC; clone size: many; J gene: TRBJ2-1; D gene: -; V gene: TRBV11-2
CDR3 protein: CASSPRGKGSGELFF; CDR3 DNA: TGTGCCAGCAGCCCTCGGGGTAAGGGTTCCGGGGAGCTGTTTTTT; clone size: many; J gene: TRBJ2-2; D gene: -; V gene: TRBV12-3/TRBV12-4